This T cell receptor (beta chain) was obtained from a study of shared clonotypes between healthy human individuals. This clone has more than one count but fewer than ten. The target antigen is unknown. Additional DNA sequences in this sample encode the identical CDR3. Assay used: immunoSEQ multiplex PCR; TCRdb lists only in-frame clones, some missing. The sample has about 1 million clones; 65% to 80% are singletons. General study results and limits: Investigators expected sequencing depth to affect clonotype sharing among donors.

This sequence was found in a young man in good health. Sample: memory CD4+ T cells sorted from blood. The subset here: CD45RA-negative fraction.

This CDR3 is CASSITGDNQPQHF. CDR3 bases: TGTGCCAGTAGTATTACAGGGGACAATCAGCCCCAGCATTTT. The chain employs TRBV19 and TRBJ1-5; TRBD1 matches at 7 bases. The CDR3 consists of 14 residues. Per the germline V gene, CDR1 is LNHDA and CDR2 is SQIVND (reference sequence). After removal of 3 bases from V and 3 bases from J, the junction contained 2 bases not matched to a gene.